The 12 T cell receptor beta chains reported below all come from one sample, sequenced in a study of T cells in women clearing cervical HPV infection. Some clones are missing from TCRdb's copy, which holds only in-frame ones; the method was immunoSEQ multiplex PCR. Here the sample table reports about 16,000 clones. The sample was blood buffy coat. The receptors were sampled from a woman aged 18 to 75 with a cervical HPV16 infection that either progressed to CIN3+ or cleared (not recorded which).

In the case of this clone: The CDR3 end falls 3 residues outside the read, so it is completed with the germline J gene. The rearrangement links TRBV7-2 to TRBJ2-4; the D is unclear. Germline V gene sequence: CDR1 SGHTA, CDR2 FQGNSA. The CDR3 has 13 residues. V was shortened by 8 bases and J by 0 bases, with 8 bases between the two germline ends. CDR3 DNA (partial): TGTGCCAGCGCGGTCCCAGCCAAAAACATT. Encoded protein: CASAVPAKNI. The whole CDR3 is CASAVPAKNIQYF.

As regards this clone: The read terminates 3 residues ahead of where the CDR3 ends, so the germline J gene completes it. The V call is TRBV11-2, the J call TRBJ2-5; the match to TRBD2 covers 10 bases. The CDR3 is 14 residues long. V shed 3 bases, J shed 7 bases, and the junction held 5 bases outside the gene matches. Looked up from germline, CDR1 is SGHAT and CDR2 is FQNNGV. Incomplete CDR3 DNA: TGTGCCAGCAGCTTGGAGCGGGGGGGCGGGACC. This encodes CASSLERGGGT. The entire CDR3 protein is CASSLERGGGTQYF.

Notes on this clone: The read is 3 residues too short to cover the CDR3 end, so that end is filled in from the germline J gene. The rearrangement joins TRBV10-3 to TRBJ2-1, with TRBD2 matching over 10 bases. CDR3 length: 14 residues. The J segment lost 4 bases and the V segment lost 6 bases, leaving 3 bases of the junction unmatched. Germline V gene lookup returns CDR1 ENHRY and CDR2 SYGVKD. The CDR3 spells CAISLAGVYNEQFF. The part of the CDR3 DNA that was read is TGTGCCATCAGCCTAGCGGGGGTTTACAATGAG.

CDR3 protein: CSARPLTSGGSDTQYF. The sequenced CDR3 bases are TGCAGTGCTAGACCCCTTACTAGCGGGGGGTCAGATACG. This chain links TRBV20-1 with TRBJ2-3; 12 nucleotides align to TRBD2. The DNA ends 3 residues before the CDR3 does, and the rest of the CDR3 is filled in from the germline J gene. The germline V gene has CDR1 DFQATT and CDR2 SNEGSKA (reference sequence). The CDR3 is 16 amino acids. The junction had 7 bases not matched to a gene; V was cut back by 2 bases and J by 4 bases.

With respect to this clone: The read finishes 3 residues shy of the CDR3 end, and the germline J gene is used to complete it. The V and J genes are TRBV6-2 or TRBV6-3 and TRBJ2-7; 12 bases are shared with TRBD2. The ends lost 2 bases at V and 3 bases at J; junction bases unmatched: 5. This CDR3 region has 16 residues. Germline V gene data show CDR1 as MNHEY and CDR2 as SVGEGT. CDR3 DNA (partial): TGTGCCAGCAGTTACCCGACTAGCGGGGGCCTCTACGAG. It is translated as CASSYPTSGGLYE. The whole CDR3 sequence reads CASSYPTSGGLYEQYF.

For this clone: The read terminates 3 residues ahead of where the CDR3 ends, so the germline J gene completes it. The chain combines TRBV6-2 or TRBV6-3 with TRBJ1-5, with D uncertain. CDR1 is MNHEY, CDR2 SVGEGT, per germline. The CDR3 has 16 amino acids. Trimming cost V 6 bases and J 4 bases, with 19 bases left between them. The CDR3 bases that were read are TGTGCCAGCAGGAGTTTAGCAGTGGACTCGAATCAGCCC. Protein sequence: CASRSLAVDSNQP. The full CDR3 reads CASRSLAVDSNQPQHF.

Notes on this clone: The read gets to within 3 residues of the CDR3 end, and the germline J gene fills in the rest. This chain links TRBV5-1 with TRBJ2-5; TRBD2 aligns across 8 bases. The length of the CDR3 is 15 residues. Unmatched junction bases numbered 8, after V lost 2 bases and J lost 5 bases. The germline V gene has CDR1 SGHRS and CDR2 YFSETQ. The CDR3 sequence is CASSFRGGDLETQYF. Partial CDR3 DNA: TGCGCCAGCAGCTTTCGGGGGGGCGATTTGGAGACC. The variable domain in full, with the rest retrieved from reference TRBV5-1 and TRBJ2-5, is KAGVTQTPRYLIKTRGQQVTLSCSPISGHRSVSWYQQTPGQGLQFLFEYFSETQRNKGNFPGRFSGRQFSNSRSEMNVSTLELGDSALYLCASSFRGGDLETQYFGPGTRLLVL.

On this clone itself: Sequencing ends 3 residues short of the CDR3 end; the germline J gene provides the rest. This rearrangement joins TRBV9 to TRBJ1-2; 8 positions match TRBD1. The CDR3 is made up of 15 amino acids. Germline V CDR1 and CDR2: SGDLS, YYNGEE. Unmatched junction bases numbered 8, after V lost 3 bases and J lost 4 bases. Here the CDR3 reads CASSATGDLPYGYTF. The part of the CDR3 DNA that was read is TGTGCCAGCAGCGCGACAGGGGACCTTCCCTATGGC.

With regard to this clone: The read ends 3 residues early relative to the CDR3; the germline J gene fills the gap. The chain employs TRBV10-2 and TRBJ1-6; 7 nucleotides align to TRBD1. This CDR3 region has 14 residues. The germline CDR1 and CDR2 sequences are WSHSY and SAAADI. The V segment lost 2 bases and the J segment 5 bases; nucleotides outside the gene matches: 0. The CDR3 is CASSEDRDNSPLHF. The sequenced part of the CDR3 DNA is TGCGCCAGCAGTGAGGACAGGGATAATTCACCC.

A remark on this clone: Germline is not matched at one junction end, which may reflect a read error. The read ends 3 residues before the CDR3 terminus; that terminus is restored from the germline J gene. This chain links TRBV4-2 with TRBJ2-3; D remains unclear. There are 14 residues in the CDR3. Germline loops: CDR1 LGHNA, CDR2 YNFKEQ. The covered CDR3 bases are TGCGCCAGCAGCCAAGATTGGCGCACAGATACG. The encoded protein is CASSQDWRTDT. The full CDR3 protein reads CASSQDWRTDTQYF.

A remark on this clone: The DNA ends 3 residues before the CDR3 does, and the rest of the CDR3 is filled in from the germline J gene. J is TRBJ2-7 and V is TRBV20-1; 8 bases fit TRBD1. The CDR3 runs 14 residues. Germline V gene sequence: CDR1 DFQATT, CDR2 SNEGSKA (reference sequence). With V trimmed by 5 bases and J by 6 bases, 12 bases remained unmatched. The sequenced part of the CDR3 DNA is TGCAGTGCTGCTGGACAGGGAGGTCTTTTCGAG. Amino acids: CSAAGQGGLFE. The entire CDR3 reads CSAAGQGGLFEQYF.

In the case of this clone: The read halts 3 residues ahead of the CDR3 end, with the missing end drawn from the germline J gene. This chain links TRBV20-1 with TRBJ2-7; D may be TRBD2 (7 bases). CDR1 DFQATT and CDR2 SNEGSKA come from the germline V gene (reference sequence). V was trimmed by 0 bases and J by 1 base, leaving 10 bases between them. The CDR3 has 14 amino acids. The CDR3 sequence: CSAREGGRSYEQYF. The part of the CDR3 DNA that was read is TGCAGTGCTAGAGAGGGGGGGCGATCCTACGAG.